A single sample is the source of the 28 T cell receptor beta chains below, sequenced in a study of early T cells in non-severe SARS-CoV-2 infection. MiXCR was run by TCRdb on the 5' RACE reads, yielding one entry per CDR3 protein. The sample lists more than 45,000 distinct CDR3 sequences; around 13% were seen once. Sequencing used whole blood. These TCRs come from an adult who was a healthcare worker with PCR-confirmed SARS-CoV-2 infection or an uninfected control (not recorded which).

This clonotype has just a few counts. The V call is TRBV20-1, the J call TRBJ1-5; TRBD1 agrees at 8 bases. V trimming: 5 bases; J trimming: 7 bases; junction bases outside the gene matches: 13. The CDR3 spans 15 residues. CDR1 is DFQATT and CDR2 is SNEGSKA in the germline V gene (reference sequence). CDR3 bases: TGCAGTGCTCACAACCCCACAGGGGGGGACCAGCCCCAGCATTTT. It is translated as CSAHNPTGGDQPQHF.

The V call is TRBV7-2, the J call TRBJ2-1, with TRBD2 matching over 7 bases. The CDR3 covers 14 residues. After removal of 5 bases from V and 2 bases from J, the junction contained 3 bases not matched to a gene. Germline lookup yields CDR1 SGHTA and CDR2 FQGNSA. CDR3 in amino acids: CASSTSVPYNEQFF. The CDR3 coding sequence is TGTGCCAGCAGCACTAGCGTCCCCTACAATGAGCAGTTCTTC.

The chain joins TRBV6-1 to TRBJ1-2, with D uncertain. V was pared by 3 bases and J by 4 bases, with 6 bases between. This CDR3 is 12 amino acids long. Germline-derived CDR1 and CDR2 are MNHNS and SASEGT. CDR3 sequence (DNA): TGTGCCAGCAGTGACTTGCTCTATGGCTACACCTTC. It translates to CASSDLLYGYTF.

This clonotype was seen a few times. The CDR3 DNA sequence: TGTGCCAGCAGCTTGGACCAAAACACAGATACGCAGTATTTT. It specifies CASSLDQNTDTQYF. The V call is TRBV5-4, the J call TRBJ2-3; D unresolved. The CDR3 totals 14 residues. Germline loops: CDR1 SGHNT, CDR2 YYREEE (reference sequence). The V and J ends lost 0 bases and 2 bases respectively, with 7 bases between them.

CDR3: CASSRGLVAYEQYF. DNA of the CDR3: TGTGCCAGCAGCAGAGGACTAGTCGCCTACGAGCAGTACTTC. The rearrangement uses TRBV7-8 and TRBJ2-7; 7 bases line up with TRBD2. Germline values: CDR1 SGHVS, CDR2 FQNEAQ. V was clipped by 5 bases and J by 2 bases; unmatched bases: 6. CDR3 length: 14 residues. The full variable domain, its missing parts supplied by reference TRBV7-8 and TRBJ2-7, is GAGVSQSPRYKVAKRGQDVALRCDPISGHVSLFWYQQALGQGPEFLTYFQNEAQLDKSGLPSDRFFAERPEGSVSTLKIQRTQQEDSAVYLCASSRGLVAYEQYFGPGTRLTVT.

This clonotype was counted a few times. This rearrangement joins TRBV7-9 to TRBJ1-1; tentative D call: TRBD1 (6 bases). Trimming removed 1 base at V and 5 bases at J, with 11 bases between. The CDR3 is 14 amino acids. Germline V gives CDR1 SEHNR, CDR2 FQNEAQ (reference sequence). The CDR3 DNA follows: TGTGCCAGCAGCTTAGAATCCAGGGGAACTGAAGCTTTCTTT. It translates to CASSLESRGTEAFF.

This clonotype was seen ten or more times. This rearrangement joins TRBV12-3 or TRBV12-4 to TRBJ1-5; the D gene is possibly TRBD1 (5 bases). There are 15 residues in the CDR3. V was trimmed by 6 bases and J by 1 base, leaving 13 bases between them. This chain's CDR3 is CASSQGDGSNQPQHF. CDR3 coding DNA: TGTGCCAGCAGCCAGGGCGACGGAAGCAATCAGCCCCAGCATTTT.

This clonotype was counted many times. The genes are TRBV29-1 and TRBJ1-2; TRBD1 might be the D (6 bases). The CDR3 contains 14 residues. The V end lost 6 bases, the J end lost 6 bases, and 20 bases lay between the germline ends. Germline lookup yields CDR1 SQVTM and CDR2 ANQGSEA. The CDR3 protein is CSVTGNREGDGYTF. The CDR3, as DNA: TGCAGCGTAACCGGGAACCGCGAGGGGGATGGCTACACCTTC. Complete variable domain (other parts from reference TRBV29-1 and TRBJ1-2): SAVISQKPSRDICQRGTSLTIQCQVDSQVTMMFWYRQQPGQSLTLIATANQGSEATYESGFVIDKFPISRPNLTFSTLTVSNMSPEDSSIYLCSVTGNREGDGYTFGSGTRLTVV.

This clonotype came up a few times. The chain combines TRBV7-9 with TRBJ2-3, with 9 bases aligning to TRBD2. Trimming removed 8 bases from V and 5 bases from J; junction bases left unmatched: 2. This CDR3 spans 12 amino acids. The germline V gene encodes CDR1 SEHNR and CDR2 FQNEAQ (reference sequence). CDR3 nucleotides: TGTGCCAGCCTACTAGCGGGAGATACGCAGTATTTT. Translated, it gives CASLLAGDTQYF. Filled out from reference TRBV7-9 and TRBJ2-3, the complete variable domain reads DTGVSQNPRHKITKRGQNVTFRCDPISEHNRLYWYRQTLGQGPEFLTYFQNEAQLEKSRLLSDRFSAERPKGSFSTLEIQRTEQGDSAMYLCASLLAGDTQYFGPGTRLTVL.

This chain uses TRBV12-3 or TRBV12-4 with TRBJ2-2; D is possibly TRBD2 (6 bases). Trimming removed 8 bases at V and 8 bases at J, with 9 bases between. CDR3 length equals 11 residues. CDR3 sequence: CASRRAGELFF. The CDR3 DNA is TGTGCCAGCCGGAGGGCGGGGGAGCTGTTTTTT.

The chain uses TRBV11-2 and TRBJ2-3, with D unclear. V was pared by 1 base and J by 4 bases, with 12 bases between. CDR1 and CDR2 from the germline V gene are SGHAT and FQNNGV. The CDR3 runs 15 residues. The CDR3 sequence is CASSLGRRPADTQYF. CDR3 nucleotide sequence: TGTGCCAGCAGCTTAGGCCGACGACCCGCAGATACGCAGTATTTT.

The V gene is TRBV5-8, the J gene TRBJ1-1; D remains unclear. Looked up from germline, CDR1 is SGHTS and CDR2 is YDEGEE. This CDR3 region has 16 residues. Trimming cost V 3 bases and J 0 bases, with 15 bases left between them. The DNA of the CDR3 is TGTGCCAGCAGCTCAGCAGAGTCGACCTTGAACACTGAAGCTTTCTTT. As protein: CASSSAESTLNTEAFF.

As regards this clonotype: Its ends do not fully match the called genes, so a read error is possible. This CDR3 reads CATSDPTGTEYF. The DNA of the CDR3 is TGTGCCACCAGTGACCCGACCGGGACCGAGTACTTC. This chain uses TRBV24-1 with TRBJ2-5, with D perhaps being TRBD1 or TRBD2 (5 bases each). The CDR3 totals 12 residues. Germline V gene sequence: CDR1 KGHDR, CDR2 SFDVKD.

This clonotype was counted ten times or more. This sequence joins TRBV6-5 and TRBJ1-2, with 8 bases identical to TRBD1. The germline V gene has CDR1 MNHEY and CDR2 SVGAGI. The V segment lost 1 base and the J segment 11 bases; nucleotides outside the gene matches: 9. This CDR3 has 14 residues. CDR3 protein: CASSYLGTGATYTF. The CDR3 DNA reads as TGTGCCAGCAGTTACTTGGGGACAGGTGCCACTTACACCTTC.

The chain joins TRBV3-1 to TRBJ1-1, with D perhaps TRBD1 (5 bases). V lost 1 base to trimming and J lost 0 bases, with 15 bases between them. Germline V CDR1 and CDR2: LGHDT, YNNKEL (reference sequence). The CDR3 contains 17 residues. CDR3 residues: CASSQGLGAGVNTEAFF. The CDR3 DNA sequence: TGTGCCAGCAGCCAAGGACTAGGGGCAGGAGTGAACACTGAAGCTTTCTTT. The whole variable domain, filled in from reference TRBV3-1 and TRBJ1-1, reads DTAVSQTPKYLVTQMGNDKSIKCEQNLGHDTMYWYKQDSKKFLKIMFSYNNKELIINETVPNRFSPKSPDKAHLNLHINSLELGDSAVYFCASSQGLGAGVNTEAFFGQGTRLTVV.

The chain combines TRBV27 with TRBJ2-3; 7 positions match TRBD1. The germline V gene has CDR1 MNHEY and CDR2 SMNVEV (reference sequence). There are 13 residues in the CDR3. J lost 6 bases, V lost 6 bases, and 6 bases had no gene match. DNA for the CDR3: TGTGCCAGCAGCCGGAGCAGGGGGGATACGCAGTATTTT. Translation gives CASSRSRGDTQYF.

The rearrangement joins TRBV20-1 to TRBJ2-3; 9 bases are shared with TRBD2. Per the germline V gene, CDR1 is DFQATT and CDR2 is SNEGSKA (reference sequence). The V gene end was trimmed by 5 bases and the J gene end by 3 bases; junction bases not matched to a gene: 9. The CDR3 extends over 15 amino acids. CDR3 sequence (DNA): TGCAGTGCTTACCAGACTAGCGGAGGTACAGATACGCAGTATTTT. Its translation: CSAYQTSGGTDTQYF.

The rearrangement joins TRBV6-1 to TRBJ2-3; tentatively, D is TRBD1 or TRBD2 (6 bases each). CDR1 is MNHNS and CDR2 is SASEGT in the germline V gene. This CDR3 is 14 amino acids long. The V end was cut by 4 bases, the J end by 3 bases, with 11 bases between. CDR3: CASSVGGATDTQYF. For the CDR3, the DNA is TGTGCCAGCAGTGTGGGGGGCGCAACAGATACGCAGTATTTT.

As regards this clonotype: Because the CDR3's place on the DNA is in doubt, the DNA is left out and the CDR3 is given as listed by TCRdb. The chain is built from TRBV20-1 and TRBJ2-1; TRBD2, the D gene given by the table, was not confirmed from the DNA. Germline assignment: CDR1 DFQATT and CDR2 SNEGSKA (reference sequence). Inclusive of both ends, the CDR3 amounts to 16 amino acids. CDR3 in amino acids: CSAISVRGGQRNEQFF.

The chain joins TRBV6-4 to TRBJ2-3; 8 bases line up with TRBD2. Germline V gene data show CDR1 as MRHNA and CDR2 as SNTAGT. J gave up 5 bases and V 4 bases, and 8 bases lay outside the gene matches. The CDR3 runs 15 residues. The CDR3 bases are TGTGCCAGCAGTGCACTAGCGGCGGCACAAGATACGCAGTATTTT. It is translated as CASSALAAAQDTQYF.

The CDR3: CASILAGSNTEAFF. The CDR3 DNA is TGTGCCAGCATCCTAGCGGGCTCGAACACTGAAGCTTTCTTT. V usage is TRBV6-2 or TRBV6-3 and J usage is TRBJ1-1; D ambiguous. Deletions cut 7 bases from V and 1 base from J, with 13 bases between. Germline values: CDR1 MNHEY, CDR2 SVGEGT. CDR3 length equals 14 residues.

This clonotype occurred a few times. V is TRBV29-1 and J is TRBJ2-7, with 12 bases that match TRBD2. This CDR3 region has 14 residues. CDR1 is SQVTM and CDR2 is ANQGSEA in the germline V gene. V lost 7 bases and J lost 3; bases outside the gene matches: 7. Here the CDR3 DNA reads TGCAGCGCGGAATTGACTAGCGGGGGCTACGAGCAGTACTTC. This codes for CSAELTSGGYEQYF.

This chain joins TRBV11-2 and TRBJ1-2, with 9 positions matching TRBD1. The CDR3 spans 15 residues. Losses at the gene ends were 3 bases for V and 0 bases for J; bases not matched to a gene: 2. Germline CDR1 SGHAT, CDR2 FQNNGV. The CDR3 DNA is TGTGCCAGCAGCTTTACAGGGGGCTCTAACTATGGCTACACCTTC. It specifies CASSFTGGSNYGYTF.

This clonotype was seen a few times. Possible read error: a much larger clone is one base away. This likely comes from a read error, as the CDR3 has no conserved phenylalanine or tryptophan at its end. This chain connects TRBV6-4 to TRBJ2-3; TRBD2 matches 8 bases. The CDR3 has 15 amino acids. The junction had 3 bases not matched to a gene; V was cut back by 4 bases and J by 0 bases. CDR1 is MRHNA, CDR2 SNTAGT, per germline. The CDR3 DNA sequence: TGTGCCAGCAGTGTATCTAGCGGGAGCACAGATACGCAGTATTCT. This gives the protein CASSVSSGSTDTQYS.

This clonotype was observed at least ten times. The rearrangement links TRBV6-4 to TRBJ2-3, with unresolved D. The germline V gene encodes CDR1 MRHNA and CDR2 SNTAGT. The length of the CDR3 is 14 residues. Trimming pared 0 bases from V and 5 bases from J, leaving 9 bases between. DNA for the CDR3: TGTGCCAGCAGTGACTCCAAAGGCGGAGATACGCAGTATTTT. Translating it yields CASSDSKGGDTQYF.

There are a few counts of this clonotype. The rearrangement joins TRBV30 to TRBJ2-3; D perhaps matches TRBD2 (5 bases). The germline V gene encodes CDR1 GTSNPN and CDR2 SVGIG (reference sequence). The CDR3 spans 13 residues. Trimming removed 1 base from V and 0 bases from J, with 5 bases in between. The CDR3 loop is CAWSGGSTDTQYF. The CDR3 DNA reads TGTGCCTGGAGTGGAGGGAGCACAGATACGCAGTATTTT.

This clonotype has ten or more counts. A read error may produce the germline difference seen at one junction end. The gene calls are TRBV5-1 and TRBJ1-1; D is possibly TRBD1 (5 bases). This CDR3 has 17 residues. CDR1 is SGHRS and CDR2 is YFSETQ in the germline V gene. DNA for the CDR3: TGCGCCAGCAGCTTGGCCCCCCAACGGGGCTTGAAGACTGAAGCTTTCTTT. Residues: CASSLAPQRGLKTEAFF.

This clonotype showed up just a few times. V gene TRBV20-1 combines with J gene TRBJ2-1; 12 positions match TRBD2. The CDR3 spans 15 residues. The germline CDR1 and CDR2 sequences are DFQATT and SNEGSKA (reference sequence). After removal of 3 bases from V and 7 bases from J, the junction contained 7 bases not matched to a gene. The CDR3 sequence is CSARPLAGGQNEQFF. The CDR3 nucleotides read TGCAGTGCTAGGCCCCTAGCGGGGGGGCAAAATGAGCAGTTCTTC.